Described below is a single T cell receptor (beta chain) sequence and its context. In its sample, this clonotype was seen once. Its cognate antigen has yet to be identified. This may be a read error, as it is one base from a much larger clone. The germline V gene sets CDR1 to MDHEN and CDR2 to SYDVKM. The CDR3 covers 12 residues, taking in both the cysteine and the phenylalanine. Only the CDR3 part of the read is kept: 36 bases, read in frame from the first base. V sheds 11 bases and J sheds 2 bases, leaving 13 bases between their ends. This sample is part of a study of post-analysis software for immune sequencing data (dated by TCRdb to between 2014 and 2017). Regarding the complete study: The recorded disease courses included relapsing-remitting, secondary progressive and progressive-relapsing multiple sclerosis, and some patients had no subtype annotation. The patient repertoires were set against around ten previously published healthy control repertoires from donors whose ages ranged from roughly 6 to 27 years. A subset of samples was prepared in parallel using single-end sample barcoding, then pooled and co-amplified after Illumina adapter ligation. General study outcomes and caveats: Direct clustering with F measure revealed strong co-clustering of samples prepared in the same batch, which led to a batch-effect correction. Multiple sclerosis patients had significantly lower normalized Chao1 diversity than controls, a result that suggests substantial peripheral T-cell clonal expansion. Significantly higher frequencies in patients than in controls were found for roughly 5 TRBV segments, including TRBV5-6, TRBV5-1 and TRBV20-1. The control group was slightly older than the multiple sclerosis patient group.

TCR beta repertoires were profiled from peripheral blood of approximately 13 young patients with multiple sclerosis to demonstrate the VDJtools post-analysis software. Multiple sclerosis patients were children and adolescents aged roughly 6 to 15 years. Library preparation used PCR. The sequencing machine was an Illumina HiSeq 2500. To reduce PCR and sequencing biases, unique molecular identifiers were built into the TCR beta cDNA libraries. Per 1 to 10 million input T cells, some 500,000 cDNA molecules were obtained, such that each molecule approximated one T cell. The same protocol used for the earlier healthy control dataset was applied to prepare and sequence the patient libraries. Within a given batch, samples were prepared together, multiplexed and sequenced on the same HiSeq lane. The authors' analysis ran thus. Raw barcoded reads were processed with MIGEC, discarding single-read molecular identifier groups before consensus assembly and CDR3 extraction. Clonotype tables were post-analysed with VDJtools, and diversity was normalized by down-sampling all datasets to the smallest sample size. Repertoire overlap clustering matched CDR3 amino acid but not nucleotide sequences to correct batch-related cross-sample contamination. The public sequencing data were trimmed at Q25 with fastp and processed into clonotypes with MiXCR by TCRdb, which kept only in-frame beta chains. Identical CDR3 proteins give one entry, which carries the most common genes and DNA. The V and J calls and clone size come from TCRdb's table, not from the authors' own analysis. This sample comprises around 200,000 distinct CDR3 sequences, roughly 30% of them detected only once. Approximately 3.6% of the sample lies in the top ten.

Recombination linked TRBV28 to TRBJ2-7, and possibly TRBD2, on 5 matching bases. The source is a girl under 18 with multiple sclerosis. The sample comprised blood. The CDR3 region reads CASWERPYEQYF. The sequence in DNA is TGTGCCTCCTGGGAGCGTCCCTACGAGCAGTACTTC.